This T cell receptor beta chain was sequenced in a study of OX40 agonist ivuxolimab in advanced cancers. Findings and caveats of the study: Low normalized T-cell clonal expansion also characterized some of the nonresponders. CD8+ T cells showed, on average, more clonal expansion than CD4+ cells.

This clone was counted a single time. The target antigen is unknown. This table comes from immunoSEQ multiplex PCR, and its TCRdb copy is limited to in-frame clones, with some not included. The table lists fewer than 65,000 clones, around 93% of them singletons. V lost 1 base, J lost 6 bases, and 22 bases lay in between. The germline V gene has CDR1 SGHVS and CDR2 FNYEAQ. CDR3 length: 17 amino acids. This rearrangement joins TRBV7-6 to TRBJ2-7; D perhaps matches TRBD1 (6 bases). The material was CD4+ or CD8+ T cells sorted from blood, obtained in a trial of the OX40 agonist ivuxolimab. The sequence came from an adult with an advanced solid tumor such as melanoma, head and neck, liver or kidney cancer. The CDR3, as DNA: TGTGCCAGCAGCTTAGGGTCCTCAGGGGATCTCGACTCCGAGCAGTACTTC. Translation gives CASSLGSSGDLDSEQYF.